The rows below give T cell receptor beta chains drawn from one sample of a study of shared clonotypes between healthy human individuals. TCRdb's copy holds only in-frame clones and misses some; the assay was immunoSEQ multiplex PCR. The profile shows about 800,000 clones, just over 95% of them singletons. Sequenced: naive CD8+ T cells sorted from blood. The source of these receptors is a man aged 25 to 40 in good health. CDR3s include the opening cysteine and the closing phenylalanine or tryptophan. The order of the fields is V gene, clone size, J gene, D gene, CDR3 DNA, CDR3 protein. The D gene is left open where the match is weak. Expanded clones are given a class, and other clones once, few, many or no size at all.

TRBV7-9	.	TRBJ2-3	TRBD2	TGTGCCAGCAGCTTTCCGGCAGCGGGAGCCACAGATACGCAGTATTTT	CASSFPAAGATDTQYF
TRBV30	.	TRBJ2-7	.	TGTGCCTGGAGTGAGGACTACGAGCAGTACTTC	CAWSEDYEQYF
TRBV28	.	TRBJ1-5	.	TGTGCCAGCACGGTGCTAGTAGGGCTTCAGCCCCAGCATTTT	CASTVLVGLQPQHF
TRBV5-4	.	TRBJ1-1	TRBD1	TGTGCCAGCAGCACGCCGAGGGGACAGATCTTT	CASSTPRGQIF
TRBV7-9	once	TRBJ2-7	TRBD1	TGTGCCAGCAGCGGCAGCAGGGGACAGGGCCTCTACGAGCAGTACTTC	CASSGSRGQGLYEQYF
TRBV9	once	TRBJ2-1	.	TGTGCCAGCAGCGGTGGAGTTCCCTACAATGAGCAGTTCTTC	CASSGGVPYNEQFF
TRBV5-4	once	TRBJ2-7	.	TGTGCCAGCAGCGTCGGGGAGTCCTACGAGCAGTACTTC	CASSVGESYEQYF
TRBV7-9	.	TRBJ2-3	TRBD2	TGTGCCAGCAGCGGGGGACTAGCATTTACAGATACGCAGTATTTT	CASSGGLAFTDTQYF
TRBV6-5	.	TRBJ1-2	TRBD1	TGTGCCAGCAGTTACTTTAGGACAGGGGAGGAGGGCTACACCTTC	CASSYFRTGEEGYTF
TRBV7-9	.	TRBJ2-5	.	TGTGCCAGCAGCTTAGATGGGGAGACCCAGTACTTC	CASSLDGETQYF
TRBV6-1	.	TRBJ1-1	.	TGTGCCAGCAGTGAAGTTCCGGTTCAGGGTTCAGCGGATGAGGAAGCTTTCTTT	CASSEVPVQGSADEEAFF
TRBV6-5	.	TRBJ1-4	.	TGTGCCAGCAGGACAGGACTAAATGAAAAACTGTTTTTT	CASRTGLNEKLFF
TRBV2	.	TRBJ1-2	.	TGTGCCAGCAGTGGGACAGTCTATGGCTACACCTTC	CASSGTVYGYTF
TRBV7-9	.	TRBJ1-1	.	TGTGCCAGCAGCTTAACCCAGGGCCCTGAAGCTTTCTTT	CASSLTQGPEAFF
TRBV6-5	once	TRBJ2-1	.	TGTGCCAGCAGTTACACGGGGAACTACAATGAGCAGTTCTTC	CASSYTGNYNEQFF
TRBV2	.	TRBJ2-7	.	TGTGCCAGCAGTGATTCGCTGCGTTACGAGCAGTACTTC	CASSDSLRYEQYF
TRBV6-1	.	TRBJ2-7	.	TGTGCCAGCAGCATCTTCGGCACCTACGAGCAGTACTTC	CASSIFGTYEQYF
TRBV15	.	TRBJ1-3	.	TGTGCCACTAGCAGGGATTCTGGAAACACCATATATTTT	CATSRDSGNTIYF
TRBV7-2	.	TRBJ2-7	TRBD2	TGTGCCAGCAGCTTTGGTAGCGGGAGCTACGAGCAGTACTTC	CASSFGSGSYEQYF
TRBV7-9	.	TRBJ1-5	.	TGTGCCAGCAGCCCACTAGGCCAGCCCCAGCATTTT	CASSPLGQPQHF
TRBV5-4	.	TRBJ2-7	TRBD2	TGTGCCACTAGACAGGCCGGGACTAGCGGGGACGAGCAGTACTTC	CATRQAGTSGDEQYF
TRBV5-1	.	TRBJ2-3	TRBD1	TGCGCCAGCAGCGATTTAAATCTACGACAGGGGGCCTCAGATACGCAGTATTTT	CASSDLNLRQGASDTQYF
TRBV10-2	.	TRBJ2-5	.	TGCGCCAGCAGTGAGTTCCTACCGGACCGCGGGTGGGAGACCCAGTACTTC	CASSEFLPDRGWETQYF
TRBV7-9	.	TRBJ2-7	.	TGTGCCAGCAGCTCCCGGGACGGCAGCTACGAGCAGTACTTC	CASSSRDGSYEQYF
TRBV4-3	.	TRBJ2-1	.	TGCGCCAGCAGCCAAGATTGGGTCCGTGAGCAGTTCTTC	CASSQDWVREQFF
TRBV19	.	TRBJ1-2	TRBD1	TGTGCCAGTAGTATTTTGGACAGGGGGCCTCTCGGTGGCTACACCTTC	CASSILDRGPLGGYTF
TRBV2	.	TRBJ2-2	.	TGTGCCAGCAGCCAGACGGGACAGAACACCGGGGAGCTGTTTTTT	CASSQTGQNTGELFF
TRBV7-9	.	TRBJ2-1	TRBD1	TGTGCCAGCAGCTCTCCGGGACAGGGGCTCAATGAGCAGTTCTTC	CASSSPGQGLNEQFF
TRBV29-1	.	TRBJ2-1	TRBD2	TGCAGCGTTGTACCCCCTATACTAGCGGGAGATCACAATGAGCAGTTCTTC	CSVVPPILAGDHNEQFF
TRBV19	.	TRBJ2-7	.	TGTGCCAGTAGTATGGGACTCACATCGGCCGAGCAGTACTTC	CASSMGLTSAEQYF
TRBV29-1	.	TRBJ2-7	TRBD1	TGCAGCGTCTTCTTGGCGGACAGGGAGAACGAGCAGTACTTC	CSVFLADRENEQYF
TRBV5-1	.	TRBJ2-1	TRBD2	TGCGCCAGCAGCTTGGCCGTTCAGCTAGCGGACAATGAGCAGTTCTTC	CASSLAVQLADNEQFF
TRBV29-1	.	TRBJ2-3	.	TGCAGCGTAGCTGCCACCACGGAAGATACGCAGTATTTT	CSVAATTEDTQYF
TRBV7-9	.	TRBJ1-2	.	TGTGCCAGCAGCCCCTCGGGGGGCAGGGAGAACTATGGCTACACCTTC	CASSPSGGRENYGYTF
TRBV19	.	TRBJ2-5	TRBD1	TGTGCCAGTAGCGCAATCACAGGGGGATCAGAGACCCAGTACTTC	CASSAITGGSETQYF
TRBV5-1	.	TRBJ1-2	TRBD1	TGCGCCAGCAGCTCGGGACAGGGGAACTATGGCTACACCTTC	CASSSGQGNYGYTF
TRBV29-1	.	TRBJ2-5	.	TGCAGCGTCTGGTCACAAGAGACCCAGTACTTC	CSVWSQETQYF
TRBV7-9	.	TRBJ2-1	TRBD2	TGTGCCAGCAGCCTTGTAGCGGGAGGGCCGTACAATGAGCAGTTCTTC	CASSLVAGGPYNEQFF
TRBV4-3	.	TRBJ1-2	.	TGCGCCAGCAGCCAAGATGCGTCCGGGGGCGGCGGTGGCTACACCTTC	CASSQDASGGGGGYTF
TRBV15	.	TRBJ1-4	.	TGTGCCACCAGCGAAGGGGCAAGAAGGCTGTTTTTT	CATSEGARRLFF
TRBV7-2	.	TRBJ2-7	.	TGTGCCAGCAGCTTAGGGCTGGCGGCCTACGAGCAGTACTTC	CASSLGLAAYEQYF
TRBV27	.	TRBJ1-1	.	TGTGCCAGCAGTTTCGAGGGAGGTCGCGAAGCTTTCTTT	CASSFEGGREAFF
TRBV6-1	.	TRBJ2-1	.	TGTGCCAGCACCGGGGGCCACAATGAGCAGTTCTTC	CASTGGHNEQFF
TRBV27	.	TRBJ2-1	TRBD1	TGTGCCAGCAGTGCGGACAGGGGTAATGAGCAGTTCTTC	CASSADRGNEQFF
TRBV14	.	TRBJ2-3	.	TGTGCCAGCAGCCAAGATTGGAGAGCTAGCACAGATACGCAGTATTTT	CASSQDWRASTDTQYF
TRBV4-3	once	TRBJ1-5	.	TGCGCCAGCAGCCAAGACAGTGGCAATCAGCCCCAGCATTTT	CASSQDSGNQPQHF
TRBV14	.	TRBJ2-3	.	TGTGCCAGCAGCCAAGGGACACAACCGATACGGGGTACTAGCACAGATACGCAGTATTTT	CASSQGTQPIRGTSTDTQYF
TRBV25-1	.	TRBJ2-3	TRBD2	TGTGCCACCACTAGAGCGGGAGCTAGCACAGATACGCAGTATTTT	CATTRAGASTDTQYF
TRBV9	.	TRBJ2-7	.	TGTGCCAGCAGCTCAACGGGGGCGCTTGAGCAGTACTTC	CASSSTGALEQYF
TRBV21-1	.	TRBJ2-7	.	TGTGCCAGCAGCAACCGGGACAGAGAATTCTACGAGCAGTACTTC	CASSNRDREFYEQYF
TRBV9	.	TRBJ2-1	.	TGTGCCAGCAGCGTATCAGCAGGCGAGCAGTTCTTC	CASSVSAGEQFF
TRBV4-3	.	TRBJ2-4	.	TGCGCCAGCAGCCAAGAATGGATACTAGCCAAAAACATTCAGTACTTC	CASSQEWILAKNIQYF
TRBV6-6	.	TRBJ1-5	.	TGTGCCAGCAGTTACCTCCAGGCATGGAATCAGCCCCAGCATTTT	CASSYLQAWNQPQHF
TRBV7-8	.	TRBJ2-1	TRBD2	TGTGCCAGCAGCTTAGCGCCCGGTAGCGGGCGAGGGCAGTTCTTC	CASSLAPGSGRGQFF
TRBV5-6	.	TRBJ2-7	.	TGTGCCAGCAGCCTAGACTACGAGCAGTACTTC	CASSLDYEQYF
TRBV2	.	TRBJ2-7	TRBD2	TGTGCCAGCATTTCGGGGGGCTACGAGCAGTACTTC	CASISGGYEQYF
TRBV27	.	TRBJ2-1	TRBD1	TGTGCCAGCAGTTCTTGGGACAGTCCGACCTACAATGAGCAGTTCTTC	CASSSWDSPTYNEQFF
TRBV9	once	TRBJ2-1	.	TGTGCCAGCAGCGTAGCGGGAGTAGGCTACAATGAGCAGTTCTTC	CASSVAGVGYNEQFF
TRBV29-1	.	TRBJ2-1	.	TGCAGCGCGGCGGAAGGAGGGTTTAATGAGCAGTTCTTC	CSAAEGGFNEQFF